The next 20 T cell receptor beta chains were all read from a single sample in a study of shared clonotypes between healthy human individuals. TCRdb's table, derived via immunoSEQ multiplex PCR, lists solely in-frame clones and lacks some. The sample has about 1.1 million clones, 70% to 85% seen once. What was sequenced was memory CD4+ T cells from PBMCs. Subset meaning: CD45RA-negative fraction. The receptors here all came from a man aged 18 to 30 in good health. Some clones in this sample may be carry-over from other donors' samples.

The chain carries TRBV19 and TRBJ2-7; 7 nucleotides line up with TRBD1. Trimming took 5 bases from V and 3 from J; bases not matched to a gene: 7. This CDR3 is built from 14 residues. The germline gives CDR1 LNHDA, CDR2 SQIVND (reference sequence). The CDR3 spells CASSVRDRVYEQYF. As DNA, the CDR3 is TGTGCCAGTAGTGTCCGGGACAGAGTCTACGAGCAGTACTTC.

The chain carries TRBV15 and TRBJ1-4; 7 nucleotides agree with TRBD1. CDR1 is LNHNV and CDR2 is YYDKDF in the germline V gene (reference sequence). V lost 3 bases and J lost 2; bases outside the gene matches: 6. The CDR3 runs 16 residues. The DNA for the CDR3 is TGTGCCACCAGCAGGGGACAGTTGTCCACTAATGAAAAACTGTTTTTT. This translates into CATSRGQLSTNEKLFF.

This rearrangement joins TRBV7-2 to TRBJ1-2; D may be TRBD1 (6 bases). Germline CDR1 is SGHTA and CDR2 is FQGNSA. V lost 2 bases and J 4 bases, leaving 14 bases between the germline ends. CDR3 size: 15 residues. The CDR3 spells CASSLPGTSPYGYTF. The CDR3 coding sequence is TGTGCCAGCAGCTTACCTGGGACATCACCCTATGGCTACACCTTC.

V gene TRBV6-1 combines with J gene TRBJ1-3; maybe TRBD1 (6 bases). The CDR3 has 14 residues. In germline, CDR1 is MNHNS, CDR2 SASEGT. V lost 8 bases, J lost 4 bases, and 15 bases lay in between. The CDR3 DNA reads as TGTGCCAGCCTCATAGGGGGGATCGGAAACACCATATATTTT. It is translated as CASLIGGIGNTIYF.

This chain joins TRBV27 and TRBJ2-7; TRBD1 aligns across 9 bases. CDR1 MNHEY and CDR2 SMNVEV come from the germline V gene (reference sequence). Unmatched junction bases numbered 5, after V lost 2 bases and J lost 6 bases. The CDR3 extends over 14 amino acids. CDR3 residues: CASSLGDRAFEQYF. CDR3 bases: TGTGCCAGCAGTTTAGGGGACAGGGCATTCGAGCAGTACTTC.

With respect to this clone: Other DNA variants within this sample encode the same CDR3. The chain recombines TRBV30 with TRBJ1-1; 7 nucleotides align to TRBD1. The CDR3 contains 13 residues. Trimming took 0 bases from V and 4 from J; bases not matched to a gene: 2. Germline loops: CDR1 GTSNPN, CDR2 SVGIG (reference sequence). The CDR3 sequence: CAWSVSGGTEAFF. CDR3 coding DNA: TGTGCCTGGAGTGTATCAGGGGGCACTGAAGCTTTCTTT.

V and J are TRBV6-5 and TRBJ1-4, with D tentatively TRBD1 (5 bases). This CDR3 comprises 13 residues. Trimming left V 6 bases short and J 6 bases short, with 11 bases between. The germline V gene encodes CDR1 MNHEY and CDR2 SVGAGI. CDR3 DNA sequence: TGTGCCAGCAGCTTGGACACCTATGAAAAACTGTTTTTT. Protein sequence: CASSLDTYEKLFF.

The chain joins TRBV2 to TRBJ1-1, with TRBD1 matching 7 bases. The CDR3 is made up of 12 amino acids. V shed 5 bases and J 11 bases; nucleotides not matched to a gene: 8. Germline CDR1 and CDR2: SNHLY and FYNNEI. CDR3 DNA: TGTGCCAGCAGTAGGGAGGGGGCCGGGGCTTTCTTT. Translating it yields CASSREGAGAFF.

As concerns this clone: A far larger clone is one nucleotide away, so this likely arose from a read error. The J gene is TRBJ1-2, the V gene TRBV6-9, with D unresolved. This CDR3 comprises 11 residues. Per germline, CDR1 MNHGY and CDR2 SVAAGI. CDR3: CASSTWPGYTF. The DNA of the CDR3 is TGTGCCAGCAGTACCTGGCCTGGCTACACCTTT.

CDR3 amino acids: CASSSQGWNTEAFF. CDR3 coding DNA: TGTGCCAGCAGCTCCCAGGGGTGGAACACTGAAGCTTTCTTT. The V gene is TRBV7-3, the J gene TRBJ1-1; a weak D match, TRBD1 (6 bases). With 4 bases removed from V and 1 base from J, the gap between germline ends came to 10 bases. The CDR3 runs 14 residues. Germline loops: CDR1 SGHTA, CDR2 FQGTGA.

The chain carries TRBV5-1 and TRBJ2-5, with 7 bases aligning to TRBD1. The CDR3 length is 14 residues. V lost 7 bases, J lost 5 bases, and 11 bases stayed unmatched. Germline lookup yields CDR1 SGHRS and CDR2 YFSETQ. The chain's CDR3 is CASSIRGWSETQYF. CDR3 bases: TGCGCCAGCTCTATCAGGGGGTGGTCGGAGACCCAGTACTTC. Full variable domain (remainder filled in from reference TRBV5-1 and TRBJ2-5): KAGVTQTPRYLIKTRGQQVTLSCSPISGHRSVSWYQQTPGQGLQFLFEYFSETQRNKGNFPGRFSGRQFSNSRSEMNVSTLELGDSALYLCASSIRGWSETQYFGPGTRLLVL.

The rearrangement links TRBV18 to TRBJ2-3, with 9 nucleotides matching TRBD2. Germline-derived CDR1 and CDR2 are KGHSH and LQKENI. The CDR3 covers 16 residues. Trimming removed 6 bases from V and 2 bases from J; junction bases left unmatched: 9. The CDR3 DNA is TGTGCCAGCTCGCCAGATCTAGCGGGGTACACAGATACGCAGTATTTT. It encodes CASSPDLAGYTDTQYF.

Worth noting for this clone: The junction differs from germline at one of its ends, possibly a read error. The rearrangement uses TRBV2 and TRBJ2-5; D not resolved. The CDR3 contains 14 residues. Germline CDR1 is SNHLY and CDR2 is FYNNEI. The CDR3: CASSELDVQEAQYF. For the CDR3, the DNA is TGTGCCAGCAGTGAATTGGACGTGCAAGAGGCCCAGTACTTC.

CDR3 sequence: CAWIPVRASGKNTGELFF. The CDR3 bases are TGTGCCTGGATCCCTGTAAGGGCTAGCGGCAAGAACACCGGGGAGCTGTTTTTT. The chain carries TRBV30 and TRBJ2-2; 7 bases match TRBD2. Germline V gene lookup returns CDR1 GTSNPN and CDR2 SVGIG (reference sequence). The V and J ends lost 4 bases and 1 base, in that order; junction bases with no gene match: 15. This CDR3 region has 18 residues.

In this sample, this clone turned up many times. CDR3 DNA sequence: TGTGCCAGCAGCCCTGGGACTAGCGGGAGCGATACGCAGTATTTT. Amino acids: CASSPGTSGSDTQYF. The gene calls are TRBV5-6 and TRBJ2-3; 14 nucleotides match TRBD2. This CDR3 region has 15 residues. CDR1 is SGHDT and CDR2 is YYEEEE in the germline V gene. The junction had 4 bases not matched to a gene; V was cut back by 4 bases and J by 6 bases.

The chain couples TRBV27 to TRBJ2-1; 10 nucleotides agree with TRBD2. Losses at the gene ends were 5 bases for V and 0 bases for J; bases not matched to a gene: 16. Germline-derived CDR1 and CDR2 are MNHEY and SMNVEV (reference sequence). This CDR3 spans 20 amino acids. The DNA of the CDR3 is TGTGCCAGCAGTCCGGGTGTAGGCAGCGGGAGGGGGAACTCCTACAATGAGCAGTTCTTC. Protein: CASSPGVGSGRGNSYNEQFF.

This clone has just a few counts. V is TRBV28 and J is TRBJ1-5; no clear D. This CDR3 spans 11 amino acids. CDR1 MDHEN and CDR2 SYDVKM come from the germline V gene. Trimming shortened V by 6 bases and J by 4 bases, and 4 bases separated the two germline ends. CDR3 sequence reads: CASRSNQPQHF. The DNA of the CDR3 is TGTGCCAGCAGGTCGAATCAGCCCCAGCATTTT.

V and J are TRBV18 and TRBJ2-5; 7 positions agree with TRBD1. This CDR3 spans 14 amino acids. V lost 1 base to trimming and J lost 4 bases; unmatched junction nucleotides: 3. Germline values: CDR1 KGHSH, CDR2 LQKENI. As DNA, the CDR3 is TGTGCCAGCTCACCACGGGACAGTGGAGAGACCCAGTACTTC. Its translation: CASSPRDSGETQYF.

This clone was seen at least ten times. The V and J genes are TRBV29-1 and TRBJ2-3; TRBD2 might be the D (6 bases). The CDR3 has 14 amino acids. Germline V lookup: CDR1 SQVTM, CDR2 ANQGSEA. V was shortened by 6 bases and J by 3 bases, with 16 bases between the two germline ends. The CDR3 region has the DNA TGCAGCGTCGTCCGGGGGAGACAGACAGATACGCAGTATTTT. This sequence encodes CSVVRGRQTDTQYF.

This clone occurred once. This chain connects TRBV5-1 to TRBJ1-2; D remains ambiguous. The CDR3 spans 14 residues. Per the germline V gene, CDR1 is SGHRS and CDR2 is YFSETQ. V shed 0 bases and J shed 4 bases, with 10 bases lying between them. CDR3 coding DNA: TGCGCCAGCAGCTTGGAAAGGCCCAGCTATGGCTACACCTTC. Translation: CASSLERPSYGYTF.